A selection of T cell receptor beta chains follows, all from one sample in a study of cytomegalovirus exposure and HLA in healthy donors. Profiling relied on immunoSEQ multiplex PCR, and the TCRdb table lists in-frame clones only, not all of them. This sample has 150,000 to 200,000 clones, with over 60% found just once. Sequenced sample: PBMCs. The source is a man between 35 and 55 years old in good health and CMV-seropositive. CDR3s include the opening cysteine and the closing phenylalanine or tryptophan. D genes are given only for firm matches. Some rows have no size entry. The others give once, few or many, or a class for an expanded clone.

NA,TRBD2,TRBV10-1,TRBJ2-7,CASSELGLAGIYEQYF,TGCGCCAGCAGTGAGTTGGGACTAGCGGGAATCTACGAGCAGTACTTC
NA,TRBD2,TRBV7-2,TRBJ2-1,CASSSRTGTRNNEQFF,TGTGCCAGCAGCTCCCGAACCGGGACTAGAAACAATGAGCAGTTCTTC
NA,NA,TRBV28,TRBJ1-4,CASSTRTERINEKLFF,TGTGCCAGCAGTACCAGGACAGAAAGAATTAATGAAAAACTGTTTTTT
few,NA,TRBV6-1,TRBJ2-1,CASEGDNEQFF,TGTGCCAGCGAGGGCGACAATGAGCAGTTCTTC
NA,NA,TRBV14,TRBJ1-2,CASSQDPRFDRYGYTF,TGTGCCAGCAGCCAAGATCCGCGGTTCGATCGCTATGGCTACACCTTC
NA,TRBD2,TRBV7-3,TRBJ2-3,CASSLTSGRSDTQYF,TGTGCCAGCAGCTTGACTAGCGGGAGATCAGATACGCAGTATTTT
NA,TRBD2,TRBV6-1,TRBJ2-7,CASSVRLAGTYEQYF,TGTGCCAGCAGTGTACGGCTAGCGGGAACCTACGAGCAGTACTTC
NA,NA,TRBV21-1,TRBJ2-7,CASSNGTSEDTGQAEQYF,TGTGCCAGCAGCAATGGGACATCGGAGGACACCGGACAAGCAGAGCAGTACTTC
NA,TRBD1,TRBV2,TRBJ2-7,CASSGGDRFGEQYF,TGTGCCAGCAGTGGAGGGGACAGATTTGGCGAGCAGTACTTC
NA,NA,TRBV11-2,TRBJ1-4,CASSYTGGTNEKLFF,TGTGCCAGCAGCTATACGGGGGGAACTAATGAAAAACTGTTTTTT
few,TRBD1,TRBV5-8,TRBJ1-5,CASSLGQGWHQPQHF,TGTGCCAGCAGCTTGGGACAGGGATGGCACCAGCCCCAGCATTTT
few,TRBD1,TRBV6-5,TRBJ1-1,CASSMTGDTEAFF,TGTGCCAGCAGTATGACAGGGGACACTGAAGCTTTCTTT
NA,TRBD2,TRBV5-1,TRBJ2-3,CASSLGTSEYTDTQYF,TGCGCCAGCAGCCTCGGGACTAGCGAATACACAGATACGCAGTATTTT
NA,NA,TRBV5-6,TRBJ1-6,CASSSQGSGNSPLHF,TGTGCCAGCAGCTCCCAAGGCAGCGGGAATTCACCCCTCCACTTT
once,NA,TRBV2,TRBJ1-2,CASSEQGNYGYTF,TGTGCCAGCAGTGAACAGGGGAACTATGGCTACACCTTC
NA,NA,TRBV5-5,TRBJ2-3,CASSLGQTSTDTQYF,TGTGCCAGCAGCCTGGGGCAGACTAGCACAGATACGCAGTATTTT
NA,NA,TRBV10-3,TRBJ2-2,CAISEGEAHTGELFF,TGTGCCATCAGTGAAGGGGAGGCACACACCGGGGAGCTGTTTTTT
NA,NA,TRBV6-5,TRBJ1-5,CASSYSRESQPQHF,TGTGCCAGCAGTTACTCCAGGGAAAGTCAGCCCCAGCATTTT
NA,TRBD1,TRBV19,TRBJ2-7,CASSTTGQVPAYEQYF,TGTGCCAGTAGTACCACCGGACAGGTCCCAGCCTACGAGCAGTACTTC
few,TRBD1,TRBV5-4,TRBJ1-4,CASSRRTGEEEKLFF,TGTGCCAGCAGTCGGAGGACAGGGGAAGAGGAAAAACTGTTTTTT
NA,NA,TRBV9,TRBJ1-1,CASSERGGWDTEAFF,TGTGCCAGCAGTGAGAGGGGGGGCTGGGACACTGAAGCTTTCTTT
NA,TRBD2,TRBV2,TRBJ2-5,CASSGLAGGETQYF,TGTGCCAGCAGTGGACTAGCGGGCGGGGAGACCCAGTACTTC
NA,TRBD2,TRBV5-1,TRBJ2-3,CASSTGLAGVADTQYF,TGCGCCAGCAGCACGGGACTAGCGGGAGTCGCAGATACGCAGTATTTT
NA,TRBD2,TRBV5-1,TRBJ2-7,CASSLGSGSAVSYEQYF,TGCGCCAGCAGCTTGGGTAGCGGGAGCGCGGTCTCCTACGAGCAGTACTTC
NA,NA,TRBV19,TRBJ2-2,CASSIFGLNTGELFF,TGTGCCAGTAGTATATTCGGGTTAAACACCGGGGAGCTGTTTTTT
NA,NA,TRBV7-9,TRBJ1-1,CASSLYREAFF,TGTGCCAGCAGCTTATACAGGGAAGCTTTCTTT
NA,TRBD1,TRBV5-3,TRBJ2-4,CARSPRTGCDKNIQYF,TGTGCCAGAAGCCCCAGGACAGGGTGTGACAAAAACATTCAGTACTTC
NA,TRBD1,TRBV18,TRBJ1-1,CASSPLQGNPEAFF,TGTGCCAGCTCACCCTTACAGGGGAACCCTGAAGCTTTCTTT
NA,NA,TRBV19,TRBJ2-7,CASSPVVNSYEQYF,TGTGCCAGTAGTCCCGTAGTAAACTCCTACGAGCAGTACTTC
NA,TRBD1,TRBV27,TRBJ2-2,CASSYRTGGTGELFF,TGTGCCAGCAGTTACCGGACAGGGGGCACCGGGGAGCTGTTTTTT
once,TRBD2,TRBV7-2,TRBJ2-5,CASSPSWASGSETQYF,TGTGCCAGCAGCCCAAGTTGGGCTAGCGGGAGTGAGACCCAGTACTTC
NA,TRBD2,TRBV5-6,TRBJ2-3,CASSPRGGLAGDTQYF,TGTGCCAGCAGCCCCCGAGGGGGACTAGCAGGAGATACGCAGTATTTT
NA,NA,TRBV10-3,TRBJ2-2,CAISGLRDSYTGELFF,TGTGCCATCAGCGGTCTCCGGGACTCTTACACCGGGGAGCTGTTTTTT
few,NA,TRBV6-1,TRBJ2-7,CASSEGSSYEQYF,TGTGCCAGCAGTGAAGGCAGCTCCTACGAGCAGTACTTC
NA,TRBD1,TRBV10-1,TRBJ2-5,CASSGQGSWETQYF,TGCGCCAGCAGTGGACAGGGGAGTTGGGAGACCCAGTACTTC
NA,TRBD2,TRBV6-1,TRBJ2-7,CASSGGTSFRYEQYF,TGTGCCAGCAGTGGTGGGACTAGCTTTCGCTACGAGCAGTACTTC
NA,NA,TRBV30,TRBJ1-2,CAWSVLSSYTF,TGTGCCTGGAGTGTACTTTCCAGCTACACCTTC
NA,TRBD1,TRBV28,TRBJ1-5,CASSGQGYSNQPQHF,TGTGCCAGCAGTGGACAGGGTTATAGCAATCAGCCCCAGCATTTT
NA,TRBD2,TRBV18,TRBJ2-7,CASSPSGGVSEQYF,TGTGCCAGCTCACCCAGCGGGGGTGTGAGCGAGCAGTACTTC
NA,TRBD2,TRBV7-9,TRBJ2-3,CASSLYVGGQGDTQYF,TGTGCCAGCAGCTTATACGTGGGAGGGCAGGGAGATACGCAGTATTTT
once,TRBD2,TRBV7-9,TRBJ2-7,CSSSQLAGDGEQYF,TGTTCCAGCAGCCAACTAGCGGGAGATGGCGAGCAGTACTTC
NA,TRBD2,TRBV9,TRBJ2-3,CASSLLPRTSGTDTQYF,TGTGCCAGCAGCCTCCTGCCGAGGACTAGCGGAACAGATACGCAGTATTTT
NA,TRBD2,TRBV7-9,TRBJ2-3,CASSPLVGGSADTQYF,TGTGCCAGCAGCCCACTTGTGGGCGGGAGCGCAGATACGCAGTATTTT
NA,NA,TRBV28,TRBJ2-7,CASSRRDEQYF,TGTGCCAGCAGTCGCAGGGACGAGCAGTACTTC
NA,NA,TRBV6-1,TRBJ2-5,CASSPRVRGETQYF,TGTGCCAGCAGCCCCCGGGTCCGCGGGGAGACCCAGTACTTC
NA,NA,TRBV7-9,TRBJ1-4,CASSSPGLGEKLFF,TGTGCCAGCAGCTCCCCAGGTTTGGGTGAAAAACTGTTTTTT
NA,TRBD1,TRBV10-3,TRBJ1-2,CAITQGMVNYGYTF,TGTGCCATCACACAGGGGATGGTTAACTATGGCTACACCTTC
NA,TRBD2,TRBV5-6,TRBJ2-4,CASSLYQGTSGSWNSQYF,TGTGCCAGCAGCTTGTACCAGGGGACTAGCGGGAGTTGGAACAGTCAGTACTTC
NA,NA,TRBV19,TRBJ2-5,CASNLAWEQETQYF,TGTGCCAGTAACCTTGCATGGGAGCAAGAGACCCAGTACTTC
NA,TRBD1,TRBV7-2,TRBJ2-1,CASSFGTAYNEQFF,TGTGCCAGCAGCTTTGGGACAGCATACAATGAGCAGTTCTTC
NA,TRBD2,TRBV6-4,TRBJ2-3,CASSDSRASGDTDTQYF,TGTGCCAGCAGTGACTCTAGGGCTAGCGGGGACACAGATACGCAGTATTTT
NA,NA,TRBV28,TRBJ1-4,CASRYSGGGRLFF,TGTGCCAGCAGATACTCGGGGGGAGGCCGACTGTTTTTT
NA,TRBD2,TRBV6-6,TRBJ2-7,CASSKRSGRESYEQYF,TGTGCCAGCAGTAAGAGGAGCGGGAGGGAATCCTACGAGCAGTACTTC
NA,NA,TRBV11-3,TRBJ1-5,CASSFSVNQPQHF,TGTGCCAGCAGCTTTTCGGTGAATCAGCCCCAGCATTTT
NA,NA,TRBV7-8,TRBJ1-4,CASSPFTVRGEKLFF,TGTGCCAGCAGCCCCTTTACCGTTAGGGGAGAAAAACTGTTTTTT
NA,NA,TRBV25-1,TRBJ1-1,CASSAAGAGSALF,TGTGCCAGCAGTGCAGCGGGGGCTGGATCAGCTCTCTTT
NA,NA,TRBV5-1,TRBJ2-3,CASSLADTQYF,TGCGCCAGCAGCTTGGCTGATACGCAGTATTTT